Following are 4 T cell receptor beta chains from one sample sequenced in a study of blood T cell repertoires in COVID-19. Data came from immunoSEQ multiplex PCR; TCRdb stores just in-frame clones and leaves some out. The data contain around 190,000 clones, 70% to 85% of them singletons. Sequences were obtained from peripheral blood. The receptors were gathered from a woman aged 45-59 years with acute or convalescent COVID-19.

The chain employs TRBV24-1 and TRBJ1-1, with TRBD1 identical over 7 bases. Unmatched junction bases numbered 6, after V lost 4 bases and J lost 2 bases. Germline CDR1 reads KGHDR; CDR2 reads SFDVKD. The CDR3 length is 15 residues. The CDR3 coding sequence is TGTGCCACCAGTGAATCCGGGACAGCTAACACTGAAGCTTTCTTT. Its protein is CATSESGTANTEAFF.

The V call is TRBV29-1, the J call TRBJ1-2; D remains unclear. CDR3 length equals 13 residues. Trimming shortened V by 5 bases and J by 4 bases, and 14 bases separated the two germline ends. Germline CDR1 and CDR2: SQVTM and ANQGSEA. The CDR3 loop reads CSVFGSGSYGYTF. The CDR3 DNA reads as TGCAGCGTTTTCGGCAGCGGGAGCTATGGCTACACCTTC.

This clone has more than one count but fewer than ten. The V and J genes are TRBV7-7 and TRBJ2-1, with 7 positions matching TRBD2. The J segment lost 5 bases and the V segment lost 0 bases, leaving 1 base of the junction unmatched. The CDR3 consists of 14 residues. Germline V gene data show CDR1 as SSHAT and CDR2 as FNYEAQ (reference sequence). The CDR3 DNA follows: TGTGCCAGCAGCTTAGCCGGGAGGAACAATGAGCAGTTCTTC. The encoded protein is CASSLAGRNNEQFF.

V is TRBV7-2 and J is TRBJ1-2; TRBD1 matches 7 bases. Germline V gives CDR1 SGHTA, CDR2 FQGNSA. The CDR3 extends over 14 amino acids. The J segment lost 7 bases and the V segment lost 6 bases, leaving 11 bases of the junction unmatched. CDR3 in amino acids: CASRPNRGSRGYTF. CDR3 nucleotide sequence: TGTGCCAGCAGACCAAACAGGGGATCTCGTGGCTACACCTTC.